This T cell receptor (beta chain) was documented in a study of T cell responses to AZD1222 COVID-19 vaccine. The germline V gene encodes CDR1 SGHAT and CDR2 FQNNGV. The V and J ends lost 6 bases and 2 bases respectively, with 10 bases between them. The CDR3 consists of 13 residues. TCRdb keeps only in-frame clones here, not all; method: immunoSEQ multiplex PCR. The data show about 35,000 clones, 70% to 90% seen once. This clone has just one count. The clonotype originates from an adult who received the AZD1222 COVID-19 vaccine. The sample in question was peripheral blood, obtained 28 days after the second AZD1222 dose. V gene TRBV11-2 combines with J gene TRBJ1-2; D is unresolved. The CDR3 sequence is CASRRGGNYGYTF. Written as DNA, the CDR3 is TGTGCCAGCAGGAGAGGAGGAAACTATGGCTACACCTTC.